What follows are 26 T cell receptor beta chains derived from one specimen sequenced in a study of T cell clones after liver transplantation. Assay: immunoSEQ multiplex PCR; the TCRdb copy retains only in-frame clones and omits some. The sample lists 8,000 to 10,000 clones, around 70% occurring once. This specimen was CD8+ T cells from blood, taken at the approximately 15-month timepoint. Receptors originate from a human patient who received a liver transplant. Part of the T cell pool may stem from the graft donor.

The chain uses TRBV11-2 and TRBJ1-5, with a possible D match to TRBD1 (5 bases). Trimming shortened V by 1 base and J by 7 bases, and 14 bases separated the two germline ends. The CDR3 extends over 15 amino acids. CDR1 and CDR2 (germline): SGHAT, FQNNGV. CDR3 loop: CASSLGQYDGQPQHF. The CDR3 nucleotides read TGTGCCAGCAGCTTAGGACAGTACGATGGCCAGCCCCAGCATTTT. The variable domain in full, completed from reference TRBV11-2 and TRBJ1-5, reads EAGVAQSPRYKIIEKRQSVAFWCNPISGHATLYWYQQILGQGPKLLIQFQNNGVVDDSQLPKDRFSAERLKGVDSTLKIQPAKLEDSAVYLCASSLGQYDGQPQHFGDGTRLSIL.

This clone was seen only a few times. V gene TRBV28 combines with J gene TRBJ1-2; D may be TRBD1 (6 bases). This CDR3 is built from 14 residues. Germline CDR1 MDHEN, CDR2 SYDVKM. The V end was cut by 6 bases, the J end by 5 bases, with 16 bases between. The CDR3 spells CASSLNRARYGYTF. The CDR3 DNA reads as TGTGCCAGCAGCCTTAACAGGGCTCGGTATGGCTACACCTTC.

V and J are TRBV7-2 and TRBJ2-2; 8 bases map to TRBD1. V was pared by 6 bases and J by 1 base, with 10 bases of the junction left unmatched. The germline V gene encodes CDR1 SGHTA and CDR2 FQGNSA. The CDR3 sequence is 17 residues long. The CDR3 loop is CASRPTGGWQNTGELFF. The DNA of the CDR3 is TGTGCCAGCAGACCTACAGGGGGGTGGCAGAACACCGGGGAGCTGTTTTTT.

The chain has TRBV10-2 and TRBJ2-7; D is perhaps TRBD1 (6 bases). V lost 0 bases and J 2 bases, leaving 8 bases between the germline ends. The CDR3 is 14 amino acids. Germline V gene lookup returns CDR1 WSHSY and CDR2 SAAADI. This chain's CDR3 is CASSESWGPYEQYV. CDR3 DNA: TGCGCCAGCAGTGAGTCGTGGGGGCCCTACGAGCAGTACGTC.

V gene TRBV7-9 combines with J gene TRBJ1-4, with D possibly being TRBD1 (6 bases). CDR3 size: 14 residues. The V and J ends lost 1 base and 6 bases respectively, with 9 bases between them. The germline gives CDR1 SEHNR, CDR2 FQNEAQ (reference sequence). The CDR3 DNA reads TGTGCCAGCAGCTTAGTAGGGACATATGAAAAACTGTTTTTT. Its translation is CASSLVGTYEKLFF.

This clone was counted once. The gene calls are TRBV19 and TRBJ1-1; tentatively, D is TRBD1 (5 bases). The CDR3 has 12 residues. V dropped 10 bases and J dropped 3 bases, with 12 bases sitting between them. Germline V lookup: CDR1 LNHDA, CDR2 SQIVND (reference sequence). The CDR3 DNA follows: TGTGCCACCACAGAGGGGTACACTGAAGCTTTCTTT. Translation gives CATTEGYTEAFF.

The V gene is TRBV6-5, the J gene TRBJ1-2; 7 bases agree with TRBD1. Germline V gene lookup returns CDR1 MNHEY and CDR2 SVGAGI. The CDR3 has 14 residues. The J segment lost 8 bases and the V segment lost 4 bases, leaving 10 bases of the junction unmatched. The CDR3: CASSSSGTGVGYTF. The CDR3 DNA reads TGTGCCAGCAGTTCATCCGGTACAGGGGTCGGCTACACCTTC.

The CDR3 reads CASSPNTGGTEAFF. CDR3 nucleotides: TGTGCCAGCAGCCCAAACACCGGGGGCACTGAAGCTTTCTTT. This sequence joins TRBV7-6 and TRBJ1-1; TRBD1 is a possible D gene (5 bases). The ends were cut back, 5 bases at V and 4 bases at J, with 14 bases in the middle. Germline CDR1 reads SGHVS; CDR2 reads FNYEAQ. The CDR3 is 14 amino acids.

This chain connects TRBV5-5 to TRBJ2-7, with TRBD2 matching over 7 bases. The CDR3 is 13 amino acids. Germline V gene data show CDR1 as SGHKS and CDR2 as YYEKEE (reference sequence). V dropped 4 bases and J dropped 6; count of bases not matched to a gene: 7. CDR3 bases: TGTGCCAGCAGCCTAGCGGAGGGACCCGAGCAGTACTTC. Protein sequence: CASSLAEGPEQYF.

Only a few counts were recorded for this clone. V usage is TRBV4-2 and J usage is TRBJ2-1; 8 bases map to TRBD2. The CDR3 has 14 residues. CDR1 is LGHNA and CDR2 is YNFKEQ in the germline V gene. V gave up 1 base and J gave up 9 bases; unmatched junction bases: 5. The CDR3 DNA sequence: TGTGCCAGCAGCCAAGCCAGCGGGAGTGGTGAGCAGTTCTTC. It specifies CASSQASGSGEQFF.

This clone was detected once. The chain joins TRBV7-8 to TRBJ2-5, with TRBD1 identical over 7 bases. Germline CDR1 and CDR2: SGHVS and FQNEAQ. The trim removed 7 bases at V and 3 bases at J, leaving 11 bases unmatched. This CDR3 has 15 residues. The CDR3 here is CASTGDRVNEETQYF. CDR3 DNA: TGTGCCAGCACCGGAGACAGGGTAAATGAAGAGACCCAGTACTTC.

V and J are TRBV27 and TRBJ2-2, with a tentative D call TRBD1 (6 bases). Germline CDR1 MNHEY, CDR2 SMNVEV (reference sequence). There are 14 residues in the CDR3. Trimming shortened V by 5 bases and J by 1 base, and 8 bases separated the two germline ends. The CDR3 coding sequence is TGTGCCAGCAGTCCGGGACAGAACACCGGGGAGCTGTTTTTT. It translates to CASSPGQNTGELFF.

CDR3 protein: CASSQGDSLNEKLFF. CDR3 sequence (DNA): TGCGCCAGCAGCCAGGGGGACAGCCTTAATGAAAAACTGTTTTTT. The V and J genes are TRBV4-3 and TRBJ1-4, with 7 nucleotides matching TRBD1. The CDR3 is 15 amino acids. Germline trimming cut 3 bases from V and 4 bases from J; bases unmatched to any gene: 5. The germline CDR1 and CDR2 sequences are LGHNA and YSLEER.

CDR3 sequence (DNA): TGCGCCAGCAGCCAAGATAGGGGAGGGGCGGGAGGCTACACCTTC. As protein: CASSQDRGGAGGYTF. J is TRBJ1-2 and V is TRBV4-3; TRBD1 might be the D (5 bases). The CDR3 runs to 15 residues. Germline CDR1 is LGHNA and CDR2 is YSLEER. Trimming removed 0 bases from V and 8 bases from J, with 16 bases in between.

The gene calls are TRBV10-1 and TRBJ2-7; 10 bases line up with TRBD2. The J segment lost 3 bases and the V segment lost 3 bases, leaving 20 bases of the junction unmatched. The CDR3 spans 20 residues. From germline, CDR1 is WNHNN and CDR2 SYGVQD (reference sequence). The CDR3 protein is CASSDSSGRGLGPPIYEQYV. The CDR3 DNA sequence: TGCGCCAGCAGTGATTCTAGCGGGAGAGGGCTAGGACCCCCAATCTACGAGCAGTACGTC.

V gene TRBV5-5 combines with J gene TRBJ1-1; a weak D match, TRBD1 (6 bases). Trimming stripped 1 base from V and 1 base from J, with 11 bases between. Germline assignment: CDR1 SGHKS and CDR2 YYEKEE (reference sequence). The CDR3 spans 15 residues. The CDR3 loop is CASSLRSTGNTEAFF. The CDR3 DNA follows: TGTGCCAGCAGCTTGCGATCGACAGGGAACACTGAAGCTTTCTTT.

The V gene is TRBV6-1, the J gene TRBJ1-6; tentatively, D is TRBD1 (5 bases). This CDR3 comprises 15 residues. The germline V and J ends were trimmed by 4 bases and 6 bases, with 13 bases remaining between them. Germline V gives CDR1 MNHNS, CDR2 SASEGT. The CDR3 DNA sequence: TGTGCCAGCAGTGGAACGACAGAGGGTAATTCACCCCTCCACTTT. It yields the protein CASSGTTEGNSPLHF.

This chain uses TRBV28 with TRBJ2-3, with unresolved D. Germline values: CDR1 MDHEN, CDR2 SYDVKM. Trimming cost V 6 bases and J 4 bases, with 8 bases left between them. This CDR3 contains 12 residues. As DNA, the CDR3 is TGTGCCAGCAGCTGGGCTCCAGATACGCAGTATTTT. Translated: CASSWAPDTQYF.

This clone occurred a few times. This chain uses TRBV7-9 with TRBJ2-7; 8 bases line up with TRBD1. CDR3 length: 15 amino acids. The ends lost 5 bases at V and 4 bases at J; junction bases unmatched: 10. The germline CDR1 and CDR2 sequences are SEHNR and FQNEAQ (reference sequence). The CDR3: CASSPPQGAGYEQYF. Here the CDR3 DNA reads TGTGCCAGCAGCCCCCCCCAGGGGGCTGGGTACGAGCAGTACTTC.

This clone was recorded a few times. This rearrangement joins TRBV15 to TRBJ1-5; D gene ambiguous. The length of the CDR3 is 18 residues. Germline CDR1 is LNHNV and CDR2 is YYDKDF (reference sequence). The germline V and J ends were trimmed by 0 bases and 2 bases, with 17 bases remaining between them. In DNA form, the CDR3 reads TGTGCCACCAGCAGAGATTCAAATACGGGGAGCGGCAATCAGCCCCAGCATTTT. Residues: CATSRDSNTGSGNQPQHF. The variable domain in full, completed from reference TRBV15 and TRBJ1-5, reads DAMVIQNPRYQVTQFGKPVTLSCSQTLNHNVMYWYQQKSSQAPKLLFHYYDKDFNNEADTPDNFQSRRPNTSFCFLDIRSPGLGDTAMYLCATSRDSNTGSGNQPQHFGDGTRLSIL.

The rearrangement joins TRBV27 to TRBJ1-1; 7 bases are a match to TRBD1. The length of the CDR3 is 15 residues. The V segment lost 5 bases and the J segment 4 bases; nucleotides outside the gene matches: 10. The germline V gene encodes CDR1 MNHEY and CDR2 SMNVEV (reference sequence). The CDR3 loop is CASSKYRGGGTEAFF. Here the CDR3 DNA reads TGTGCCAGCAGTAAATACAGGGGAGGTGGCACTGAAGCTTTCTTT.

V and J are TRBV18 and TRBJ2-1; D not certain. Per the germline V gene, CDR1 is KGHSH and CDR2 is LQKENI. Trimming pared 2 bases from V and 0 bases from J, leaving 5 bases between. The CDR3 spans 14 residues. The CDR3 loop reads CASSPETSYNEQFF. The CDR3 DNA sequence: TGTGCCAGCTCACCAGAAACCTCCTACAATGAGCAGTTCTTC.

Remarks on this clone: At one end, the junction sequence differs from germline, possibly due to a read error. This chain joins TRBV14 and TRBJ1-1; the D gene is possibly TRBD1 (5 bases). The germline gives CDR1 SGHDN, CDR2 FVKESK. The CDR3 sequence is 18 residues long. The DNA of the CDR3 is TGTGCCAGCAGTCAAGACCGGACGGTCGGACAAGTGGGGAATGAAGCTTTCTTT. Protein sequence: CASSQDRTVGQVGNEAFF.

This rearrangement joins TRBV6-1 to TRBJ1-2; 10 bases agree with TRBD1. The CDR3 spans 16 residues. Germline V gene lookup returns CDR1 MNHNS and CDR2 SASEGT. V was pared by 1 base and J by 3 bases, with 5 bases of the junction left unmatched. In nucleotides, the CDR3 is TGTGCCAGCAGTGAAGGCCCCGGGACAGGGGACTATGGCTACACCTTC. Residues: CASSEGPGTGDYGYTF.

Sample share makes this clone large. The chain employs TRBV10-1 and TRBJ2-1; perhaps TRBD2 as D (6 bases). Germline CDR1 is WNHNN and CDR2 is SYGVQD (reference sequence). This CDR3 comprises 14 residues. Trimming removed 5 bases at V and 5 bases at J, with 13 bases between. The CDR3 DNA reads as TGCGCCAGCAGTAAGGACTACGCAAACAATGAGCAGTTCTTC. Translating gives CASSKDYANNEQFF.

This clone was recorded once. The chain joins TRBV11-3 to TRBJ2-6; D ambiguous. This CDR3 region has 15 residues. The germline V gene encodes CDR1 SGHNT and CDR2 YENEEA. V was pared by 8 bases and J by 12 bases, with 23 bases between. The CDR3 nucleotides read TGTGCCAGCGCCGAAGCAGGAGTCTCTTCACCCGTCCTGACTTTC. Its translation: CASAEAGVSSPVLTF.